This record concerns one T cell receptor (beta chain) sequence. Antigen unknown. TCRdb's copy holds only in-frame clones and misses some; the assay was immunoSEQ multiplex PCR. The sample has about 180,000 clones, roughly 93% seen once; the top ten hold around 0.98%. The data derive from a study of T cell responses to AZD1222 COVID-19 vaccine. Study conclusions and caveats: Spike-specific TCRs gained breadth and depth after people received two AZD1222 doses. Reportedly, close to half of spike-specific TCRs are directed against unmutated variant regions. Most donors were white British, females outnumbered males, and clonal diversity was possibly underestimated.

The V gene end was trimmed by 1 base and the J gene end by 5 bases; junction bases not matched to a gene: 6. Germline V lookup: CDR1 KGHSH, CDR2 LQKENI. The CDR3 is 16 residues long. J is TRBJ2-2 and V is TRBV18, with 8 bases matching TRBD1. The specimen comprised peripheral blood, sampled 28 days after the second dose of the MenACWY control vaccine. The source of this sequence is an adult who received the MenACWY meningococcal vaccine as a control. Here the CDR3 reads CASSPLGTGGTGELFF. In nucleotides, the CDR3 is TGTGCCAGCTCACCACTCGGGACAGGAGGGACCGGGGAGCTGTTTTTT.